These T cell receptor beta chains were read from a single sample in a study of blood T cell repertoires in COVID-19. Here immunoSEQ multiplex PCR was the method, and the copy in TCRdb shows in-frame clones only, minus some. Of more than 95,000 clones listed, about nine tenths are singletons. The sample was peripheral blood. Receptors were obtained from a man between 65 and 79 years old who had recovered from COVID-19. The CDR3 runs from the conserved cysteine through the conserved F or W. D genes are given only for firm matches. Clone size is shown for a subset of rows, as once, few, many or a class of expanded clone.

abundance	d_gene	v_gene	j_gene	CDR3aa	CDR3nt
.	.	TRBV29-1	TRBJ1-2	CSVEIRGGYTF	TGCAGCGTTGAAATCCGGGGGGGCTACACCTTC
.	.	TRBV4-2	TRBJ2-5	CASSQETTATAQYF	TGTGCCAGCAGCCAAGAAACTACCGCCACGGCCCAGTACTTC
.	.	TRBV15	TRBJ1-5	CATSGGGYQPQHF	TGTGCCACCAGCGGCGGAGGATACCAGCCCCAGCATTTT
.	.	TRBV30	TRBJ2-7	CAWSSGPPYEQYF	TGTGCCTGGTCATCTGGGCCGCCGTACGAGCAGTACTTC
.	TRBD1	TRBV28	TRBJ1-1	CASNTPLRQGDNPEAFF	TGTGCCAGCAATACTCCCCTTAGACAGGGGGATAACCCTGAAGCTTTCTTT
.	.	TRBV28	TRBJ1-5	CASRVGQNSNQPQHF	TGTGCCAGCAGGGTAGGACAGAATAGCAATCAGCCCCAGCATTTT
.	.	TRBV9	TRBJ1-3	CASSVVPGSSGNTIYF	TGTGCCAGCAGCGTAGTCCCGGGGAGCTCTGGAAACACCATATATTTT
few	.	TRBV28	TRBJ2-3	CASSFPVGGDTQYF	TGTGCCAGCAGTTTTCCGGTTGGTGGAGATACGCAGTATTTT
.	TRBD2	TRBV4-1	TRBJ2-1	CASSLLATIPYGQFF	TGCGCCAGCAGCCTACTAGCGACAATCCCTTATGGGCAGTTCTTC
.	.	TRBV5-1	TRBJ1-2	CASSLVGQGIFGYTF	TGCGCCAGCAGCTTGGTAGGGCAGGGGATTTTTGGCTACACCTTC
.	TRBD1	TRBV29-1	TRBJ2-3	CSVYRGNTDTQYF	TGCAGCGTTTACAGGGGAAACACAGATACGCAGTATTTT
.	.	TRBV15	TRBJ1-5	CATSREGGTSQPQHF	TGTGCCACCAGCAGGGAGGGAGGAACGAGTCAGCCCCAGCATTTT
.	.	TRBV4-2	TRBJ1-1	CASSQVGQPMNTEAFF	TGTGCCAGCAGCCAAGTTGGACAGCCGATGAACACTGAAGCTTTCTTT
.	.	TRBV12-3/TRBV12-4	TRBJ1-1	CASSLRQTEAFF	TGTGCCAGCAGTTTAAGACAAACTGAAGCTTTCTTT
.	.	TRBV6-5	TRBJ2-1	CASTSSRAQFF	TGTGCCAGTACTAGTTCCCGAGCGCAGTTCTTC
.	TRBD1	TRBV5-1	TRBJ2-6	CASSLGTGGYSGANVLTF	TGCGCCAGCAGCTTAGGGACAGGAGGATACTCTGGGGCCAACGTCCTGACTTTC
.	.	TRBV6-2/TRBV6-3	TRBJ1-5	CASSYSSIQPQHF	TGTGCCAGCAGTTACTCGTCAATCCAGCCCCAGCATTTT
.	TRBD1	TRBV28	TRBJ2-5	CASTSRGTGQETQYF	TGTGCCAGCACCTCCCGAGGGACAGGTCAAGAGACCCAGTACTTC
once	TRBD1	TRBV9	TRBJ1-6	CASSARGQGDSPLHF	TGTGCCAGCAGCGCCCGAGGACAGGGGGATTCACCCCTCCACTTT
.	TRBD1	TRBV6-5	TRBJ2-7	CASSYSAGTGSYEQYF	TGTGCCAGCAGTTACTCGGCCGGGACAGGCTCCTACGAGCAGTACTTC
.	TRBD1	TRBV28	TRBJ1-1	CATGTGRINTEAFF	TGTGCCACCGGGACAGGACGGATTAACACTGAAGCTTTCTTT
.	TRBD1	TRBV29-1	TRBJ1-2	CSVGGTGRIYGYTF	TGCAGCGTGGGGGGGACAGGGAGAATCTATGGCTACACCTTC
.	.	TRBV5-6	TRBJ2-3	CASSYGLDTQYF	TGTGCCAGCAGCTACGGTCTAGATACGCAGTATTTT
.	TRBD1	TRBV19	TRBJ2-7	CASSDRGFSYEQYF	TGTGCCAGTAGCGACAGGGGATTCTCCTACGAGCAGTACTTC
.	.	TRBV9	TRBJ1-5	CASSVDGVSDQPQHF	TGTGCCAGCAGCGTAGACGGTGTATCGGATCAGCCCCAGCATTTT
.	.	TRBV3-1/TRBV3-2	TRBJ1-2	CASSQGRTTHNTF	TGTGCCAGCAGCCAAGGCCGGACAACACATAACACCTTC
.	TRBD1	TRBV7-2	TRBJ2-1	CASGRQGWEQFF	TGTGCCAGCGGAAGACAGGGCTGGGAGCAGTTCTTC
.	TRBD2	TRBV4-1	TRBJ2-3	CASSQVSGGATDTQYF	TGCGCCAGCAGCCAAGTCAGCGGGGGGGCCACAGATACGCAGTATTTT
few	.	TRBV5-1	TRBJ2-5	CASSAAFQETQYF	TGCGCCAGCAGCGCGGCTTTTCAAGAGACCCAGTACTTC